This entry concerns a single T cell receptor (beta chain). As yet, its antigen is unknown. This sample is drawn from a study of cytomegalovirus exposure and HLA in healthy donors. Study-level results: According to a later analysis, most TCR beta chains associated with CMV appeared HLA-restricted. It was 160 or so TCR beta chains that were listed as cytomegalovirus-associated.

The PCR ran on 60 Vbeta and 13 Jbeta primers. Produced via immunoSEQ multiplex PCR; TCRdb's table is partial and in-frame only. The sample carries under 150,000 clones, roughly four fifths recorded once. Trimming pared 7 bases from V and 2 bases from J, leaving 5 bases between. The CDR3 consists of 11 residues. CDR1 and CDR2 (germline): MNHNY, SVGAGI (reference sequence). The chain carries TRBV6-6 and TRBJ1-1; D gene uncertain. Sequenced sample: PBMCs. The receptor was isolated from a woman aged 50 to 65 in good health and CMV-seronegative. This chain's CDR3 is CASTFNTEAFF. The CDR3 DNA sequence: TGTGCCAGCACCTTTAACACTGAAGCTTTCTTT.